The source of this TCR beta chain is a study of blood T cell repertoires in COVID-19. Study details: Sites in the United States, Italy and Spain provided acute and convalescent COVID-19 samples. T cells, B-cell-depleted T cells, or PBMCs provided the cDNA or gDNA that served as material.

The V end lost 3 bases, the J end lost 3 bases, and 9 bases lay between the germline ends. There are 14 residues in the CDR3. The germline V gene encodes CDR1 MDHEN and CDR2 SYDVKM. Source study methods: Quantification of nucleated cells was approximated via reference gene primer amplification. TCRdb's copy holds only in-frame clones and misses some; the assay was immunoSEQ multiplex PCR. For V, J and clone size, that table is used; D and trimming come from the DNA. The top ten hold roughly 17% of the sample, which has 130,000 or so clones, about 74% seen once. This receptor was identified in a man aged 50-60 years with acute or convalescent COVID-19. The sample taken for sequencing was peripheral blood. The rearrangement joins TRBV28 to TRBJ1-5; D may be TRBD1 (5 bases). CDR3 loop: CASSLGGLNQPQHF. In DNA, the CDR3 is TGTGCCAGCAGTTTGGGGGGACTCAATCAGCCCCAGCATTTT.